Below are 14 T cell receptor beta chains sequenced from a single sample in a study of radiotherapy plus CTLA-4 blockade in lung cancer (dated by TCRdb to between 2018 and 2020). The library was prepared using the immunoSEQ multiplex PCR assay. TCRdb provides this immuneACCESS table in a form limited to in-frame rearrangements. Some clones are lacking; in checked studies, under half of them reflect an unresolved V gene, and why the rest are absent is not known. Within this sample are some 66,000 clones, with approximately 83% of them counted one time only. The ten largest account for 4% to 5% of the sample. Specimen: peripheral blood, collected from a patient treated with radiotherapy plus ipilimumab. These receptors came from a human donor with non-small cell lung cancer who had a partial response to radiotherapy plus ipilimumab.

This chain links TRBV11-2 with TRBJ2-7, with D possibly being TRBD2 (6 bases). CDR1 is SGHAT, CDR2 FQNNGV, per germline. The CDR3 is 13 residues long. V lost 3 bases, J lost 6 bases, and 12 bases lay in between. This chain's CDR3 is CASSLTRDVEQYF. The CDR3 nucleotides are TGTGCCAGCAGCTTGACGCGGGATGTCGAGCAGTACTTC.

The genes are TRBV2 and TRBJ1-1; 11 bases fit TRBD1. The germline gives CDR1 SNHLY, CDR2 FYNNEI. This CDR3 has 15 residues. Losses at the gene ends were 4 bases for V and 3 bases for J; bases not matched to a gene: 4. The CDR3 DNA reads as TGTGCCAGCAGTGGAGGACAGGGGGCGCACACTGAAGCTTTCTTT. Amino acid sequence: CASSGGQGAHTEAFF.

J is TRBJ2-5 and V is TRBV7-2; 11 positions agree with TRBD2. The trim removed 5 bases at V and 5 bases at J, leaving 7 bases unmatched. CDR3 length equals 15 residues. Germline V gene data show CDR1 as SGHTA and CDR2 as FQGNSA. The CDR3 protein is CASSLSASGRETQYF. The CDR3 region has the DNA TGTGCCAGCAGCCTATCGGCTAGCGGGAGGGAGACCCAGTACTTC.

CDR3: CATSYLGLNTEAFF. CDR3 coding DNA: TGTGCCACCAGCTATCTGGGCCTGAACACTGAAGCTTTCTTT. The rearrangement links TRBV6-1 to TRBJ1-1; no definite D call. The germline V and J ends were trimmed by 10 bases and 0 bases, with 15 bases remaining between them. The germline CDR1 and CDR2 sequences are MNHNS and SASEGT. CDR3 length equals 14 residues.

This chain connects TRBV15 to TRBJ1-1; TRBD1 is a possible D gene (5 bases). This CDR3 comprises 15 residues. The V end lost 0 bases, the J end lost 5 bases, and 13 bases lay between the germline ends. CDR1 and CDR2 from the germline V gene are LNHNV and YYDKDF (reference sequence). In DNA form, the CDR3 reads TGTGCCACCAGCAGAGAAGGTCAGGGCCGAACTGAAGCTTTCTTT. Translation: CATSREGQGRTEAFF.

The chain's CDR3 is CASRPDREPGNTIYF. DNA of the CDR3: TGTGCCAGCAGGCCGGACAGGGAACCTGGAAACACCATATATTTT. The chain couples TRBV28 to TRBJ1-3; 8 bases fit TRBD1. CDR3 length: 15 amino acids. The ends lost 6 bases at V and 2 bases at J; junction bases unmatched: 6. The germline gives CDR1 MDHEN, CDR2 SYDVKM.

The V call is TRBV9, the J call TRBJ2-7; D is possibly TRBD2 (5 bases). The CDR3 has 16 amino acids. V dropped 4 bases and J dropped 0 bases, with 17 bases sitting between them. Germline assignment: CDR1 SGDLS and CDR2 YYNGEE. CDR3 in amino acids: CASSRGLGLSSYEQYF. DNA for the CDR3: TGTGCCAGCAGCCGAGGGCTGGGGTTAAGCTCCTACGAGCAGTACTTC. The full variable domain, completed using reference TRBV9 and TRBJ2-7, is DSGVTQTPKHLITATGQRVTLRCSPRSGDLSVYWYQQSLDQGLQFLIQYYNGEERAKGNILERFSAQQFPDLHSELNLSSLELGDSALYFCASSRGLGLSSYEQYFGPGTRLTVT.

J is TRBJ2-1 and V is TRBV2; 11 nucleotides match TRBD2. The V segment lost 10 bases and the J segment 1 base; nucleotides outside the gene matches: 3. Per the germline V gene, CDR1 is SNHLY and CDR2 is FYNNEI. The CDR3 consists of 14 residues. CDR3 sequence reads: CATIAGGSYNEQFF. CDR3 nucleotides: TGTGCCACCATAGCGGGAGGGTCCTACAATGAGCAGTTCTTC. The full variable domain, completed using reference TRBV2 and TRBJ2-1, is EPEVTQTPSHQVTQMGQEVILRCVPISNHLYFYWYRQILGQKVEFLVSFYNNEISEKSEIFDDQFSVERPDGSNFTLKIRSTKLEDSAMYFCATIAGGSYNEQFFGPGTRLTVL.

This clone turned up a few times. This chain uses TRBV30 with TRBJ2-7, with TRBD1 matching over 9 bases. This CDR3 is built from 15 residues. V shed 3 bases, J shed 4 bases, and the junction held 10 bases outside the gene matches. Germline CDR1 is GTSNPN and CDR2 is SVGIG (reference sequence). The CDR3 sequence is CAWRLPGQGKYEQYF. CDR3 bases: TGTGCCTGGAGACTCCCGGGACAGGGAAAGTACGAGCAGTACTTC.

CDR3 residues: CASSLGQGTQPQHF. CDR3 nucleotides: TGTGCCAGCAGCTTAGGACAGGGGACTCAGCCCCAGCATTTT. The rearrangement uses TRBV7-9 and TRBJ1-5; TRBD1 agrees at 8 bases. CDR3 length: 14 residues. Per germline, CDR1 SEHNR and CDR2 FQNEAQ (reference sequence). V lost 1 base to trimming and J lost 6 bases; unmatched junction nucleotides: 2.

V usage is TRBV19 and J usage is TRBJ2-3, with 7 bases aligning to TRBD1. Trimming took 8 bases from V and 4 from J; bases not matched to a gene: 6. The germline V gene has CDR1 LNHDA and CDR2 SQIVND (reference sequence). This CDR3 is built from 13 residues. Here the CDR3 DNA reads TGTGCCAGTGCGACAGGGTCCGCAGATACGCAGTATTTT. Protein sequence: CASATGSADTQYF. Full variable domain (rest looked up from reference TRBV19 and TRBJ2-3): DGGITQSPKYLFRKEGQNVTLSCEQNLNHDAMYWYRQDPGQGLRLIYYSQIVNDFQKGDIAEGYSVSREKKESFPLTVTSAQKNPTAFYLCASATGSADTQYFGPGTRLTVL.

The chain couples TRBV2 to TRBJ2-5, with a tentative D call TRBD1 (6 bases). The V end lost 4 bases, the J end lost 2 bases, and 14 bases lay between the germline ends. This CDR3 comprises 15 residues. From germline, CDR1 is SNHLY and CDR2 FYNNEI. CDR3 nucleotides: TGTGCCAGCAGTGGGACAGCAGAGAAACAAGAGACCCAGTACTTC. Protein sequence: CASSGTAEKQETQYF.

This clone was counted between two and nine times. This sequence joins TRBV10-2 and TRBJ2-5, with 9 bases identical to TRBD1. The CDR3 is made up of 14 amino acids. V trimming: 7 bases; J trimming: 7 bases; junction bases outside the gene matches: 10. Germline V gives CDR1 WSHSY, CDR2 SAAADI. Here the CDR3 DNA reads TGCGCCAGCACCCCGACAGGGGGAAGGGCGACCCAGTACTTC. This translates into CASTPTGGRATQYF.

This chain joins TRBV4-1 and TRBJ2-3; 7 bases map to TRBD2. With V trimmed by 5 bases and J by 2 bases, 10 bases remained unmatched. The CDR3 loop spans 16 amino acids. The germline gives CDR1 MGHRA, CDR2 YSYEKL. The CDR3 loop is CASSNTPGRATDTQYF. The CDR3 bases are TGCGCCAGCAGCAATACCCCAGGGAGGGCCACAGATACGCAGTATTTT.